What follows are 17 T cell receptor beta chains derived from one specimen sequenced in a study of cytomegalovirus exposure and HLA in healthy donors. Primers included in the PCR were 60 Vbeta and 13 Jbeta primers. Sequenced by immunoSEQ multiplex PCR; TCRdb stores in-frame clones only, minus some. The profile shows about 220,000 clones, roughly 83% of them singletons. Sequenced input: PBMCs. These receptors all stem from a boy aged 2 to 9 in good health and CMV-seronegative.

The chain employs TRBV9 and TRBJ2-7, with D perhaps matching TRBD1 (6 bases). V lost 2 bases, J lost 0 bases, and 15 bases lay in between. The CDR3 runs to 16 residues. Germline values: CDR1 SGDLS, CDR2 YYNGEE. CDR3 DNA sequence: TGTGCCAGCAGCGTCTTTTCGGACAGCAGCTCCTACGAGCAGTACTTC. This codes for CASSVFSDSSSYEQYF.

The chain joins TRBV28 to TRBJ1-2; the D is unclear. The CDR3 is made up of 13 amino acids. CDR1 and CDR2 from the germline V gene are MDHEN and SYDVKM. V gave up 3 bases and J gave up 4 bases, with 9 bases separating them. The CDR3 reads CASSFSRAYGYTF. As DNA, the CDR3 is TGTGCCAGCAGTTTCTCCCGAGCCTATGGCTACACCTTC.

The chain uses TRBV6-1 and TRBJ1-6; tentative D call: TRBD1 (5 bases). Germline assignment: CDR1 MNHNS and CDR2 SASEGT. This CDR3 spans 19 amino acids. V shed 1 base and J shed 4 bases, with 20 bases lying between them. Here the CDR3 reads CASSEGPSGEGIYNSPLHF. CDR3 coding DNA: TGTGCCAGCAGTGAAGGGCCTTCTGGGGAGGGGATTTATAATTCACCCCTCCACTTT.

In its sample, this clone was seen a few times. V and J are TRBV4-1 and TRBJ1-5; tentative D call: TRBD1 (5 bases). The germline V gene encodes CDR1 MGHRA and CDR2 YSYEKL. This CDR3 spans 17 amino acids. Trimming shortened V by 0 bases and J by 0 bases, and 12 bases separated the two germline ends. CDR3 in amino acids: CASSQDKTAYSNQPQHF. The CDR3, as DNA: TGCGCCAGCAGCCAAGATAAGACAGCTTATAGCAATCAGCCCCAGCATTTT.

The chain is built from TRBV7-6 and TRBJ2-3, with a possible D match to TRBD2 (5 bases). The CDR3 length is 13 residues. With 4 bases removed from V and 6 bases from J, the gap between germline ends came to 11 bases. The germline V gene encodes CDR1 SGHVS and CDR2 FNYEAQ. This chain's CDR3 is CASSSASLDTQYF. Here the CDR3 DNA reads TGTGCCAGCAGCTCGGCTAGCTTGGATACGCAGTATTTT.

This clone was recorded a few times. The chain uses TRBV11-2 and TRBJ1-4, with D perhaps TRBD1 (5 bases). CDR3 length equals 14 residues. Germline values: CDR1 SGHAT, CDR2 FQNNGV. Trimming stripped 0 bases from V and 10 bases from J, with 12 bases between. The CDR3 sequence is CASSLEAEGAKLFF. CDR3 sequence (DNA): TGTGCCAGCAGCTTAGAGGCGGAAGGGGCAAAACTGTTTTTT. The variable domain in full, completed from reference TRBV11-2 and TRBJ1-4, reads EAGVAQSPRYKIIEKRQSVAFWCNPISGHATLYWYQQILGQGPKLLIQFQNNGVVDDSQLPKDRFSAERLKGVDSTLKIQPAKLEDSAVYLCASSLEAEGAKLFFGSGTQLSVL.

The V and J genes are TRBV6-1 and TRBJ2-7, with 7 nucleotides matching TRBD2. J was trimmed by 0 bases and V by 1 base; bases with no gene match: 9. CDR3 size: 17 residues. The germline gives CDR1 MNHNS, CDR2 SASEGT. The CDR3, as DNA: TGTGCCAGCAGTGAAGGCGACTCGCGGGGGAACTCCTACGAGCAGTACTTC. Encoded protein: CASSEGDSRGNSYEQYF.

CDR3 DNA: TGTGCCAGCAGCTCGTCGTCTGACAGGGGTGTTAGGGATGAGCAGTTCTTC. Encoded protein: CASSSSSDRGVRDEQFF. The rearrangement uses TRBV7-9 and TRBJ2-1, with TRBD1 identical over 8 bases. With 4 bases clipped from V and 8 bases from J, the junction kept 16 bases outside the gene matches. The CDR3 has 17 residues. Per germline, CDR1 SEHNR and CDR2 FQNEAQ (reference sequence).

V and J are TRBV6-5 and TRBJ1-6; the match to TRBD1 covers 8 bases. The V and J ends lost 5 bases and 7 bases, in that order; junction bases with no gene match: 4. The CDR3 sequence is 14 residues long. Germline loops: CDR1 MNHEY, CDR2 SVGAGI. The chain's CDR3 is CASSEQGGNSPLHF. The CDR3 DNA reads TGTGCCAGCAGTGAACAGGGGGGGAATTCACCCCTCCACTTT.

V gene TRBV6-1 combines with J gene TRBJ1-2, with 7 bases that match TRBD1. The CDR3 length is 15 residues. Losses at the gene ends were 0 bases for V and 8 bases for J; bases not matched to a gene: 9. Germline V gene lookup returns CDR1 MNHNS and CDR2 SASEGT. CDR3 nucleotide sequence: TGTGCCAGCAGTGAAGCGATCAAGGGGGCGGAAGGCTACACCTTC. Translated, it gives CASSEAIKGAEGYTF.

The chain recombines TRBV5-4 with TRBJ2-2; D is undetermined. This CDR3 is built from 16 residues. V was pared by 3 bases and J by 2 bases, with 14 bases between. Germline V lookup: CDR1 SGHNT, CDR2 YYREEE (reference sequence). The CDR3 reads CASSSENLLNTGELFF. The CDR3 DNA reads as TGTGCCAGCAGCTCGGAGAACCTCCTTAACACCGGGGAGCTGTTTTTT.

The gene calls are TRBV9 and TRBJ2-2; 11 positions agree with TRBD2. Trimming took 0 bases from V and 10 from J; bases not matched to a gene: 8. The CDR3 spans 16 residues. Germline V gives CDR1 SGDLS, CDR2 YYNGEE. This CDR3 reads CASSVESSGGPLELFF. In DNA, the CDR3 is TGTGCCAGCAGCGTAGAGTCTAGCGGGGGGCCTCTGGAGCTGTTTTTT.

The rearrangement links TRBV7-2 to TRBJ2-3; TRBD2 matches 9 bases. Germline V gene lookup returns CDR1 SGHTA and CDR2 FQGNSA. The CDR3 is 14 residues long. Trimming took 0 bases from V and 8 from J; bases not matched to a gene: 3. CDR3 loop: CASSLASGGGTQYF. CDR3 DNA sequence: TGTGCCAGCAGCTTAGCTAGCGGGGGAGGTACGCAGTATTTT. Based on the CDR3 plus reference TRBV7-2 and TRBJ2-3, the full variable domain is GAGVSQSPSNKVTEKGKDVELRCDPISGHTALYWYRQSLGQGLEFLIYFQGNSAPDKSGLPSDRFSAERTGGSVSTLTIQRTQQEDSAVYLCASSLASGGGTQYFGPGTRLTVL.

This rearrangement joins TRBV9 to TRBJ2-2, with 9 bases identical to TRBD2. The junction had 4 bases not matched to a gene; V was cut back by 0 bases and J by 4 bases. The CDR3 has 16 amino acids. Germline lookup yields CDR1 SGDLS and CDR2 YYNGEE. Here the CDR3 reads CASSVVIAGATGELFF. The CDR3 DNA follows: TGTGCCAGCAGCGTAGTGATAGCGGGGGCCACCGGGGAGCTGTTTTTT. The full variable domain, rest sourced from reference TRBV9 and TRBJ2-2, is DSGVTQTPKHLITATGQRVTLRCSPRSGDLSVYWYQQSLDQGLQFLIQYYNGEERAKGNILERFSAQQFPDLHSELNLSSLELGDSALYFCASSVVIAGATGELFFGEGSRLTVL.

V usage is TRBV19 and J usage is TRBJ2-1; 8 bases map to TRBD1. V lost 5 bases, J lost 9 bases, and 12 bases stayed unmatched. This CDR3 has 15 residues. Germline CDR1 is LNHDA and CDR2 is SQIVND (reference sequence). The DNA for the CDR3 is TGTGCCAGTAGTGGACCGGGACAGGCAGGGGGTGAGCAGTTCTTC. Amino acid sequence: CASSGPGQAGGEQFF. Full variable domain (outside the CDR3, taken from reference TRBV19 and TRBJ2-1): DGGITQSPKYLFRKEGQNVTLSCEQNLNHDAMYWYRQDPGQGLRLIYYSQIVNDFQKGDIAEGYSVSREKKESFPLTVTSAQKNPTAFYLCASSGPGQAGGEQFFGPGTRLTVL.

The chain recombines TRBV2 with TRBJ2-7, with 9 nucleotides matching TRBD1. The CDR3 loop spans 13 amino acids. Germline V gives CDR1 SNHLY, CDR2 FYNNEI. J lost 4 bases, V lost 8 bases, and 6 bases had no gene match. The CDR3 DNA follows: TGTGCCAGCTACCCGGGACAGGGATACGAGCAGTACTTC. This gives the protein CASYPGQGYEQYF.

The gene calls are TRBV29-1 and TRBJ2-3; 11 bases are shared with TRBD1. Unmatched junction bases numbered 15, after V lost 7 bases and J lost 0 bases. Germline CDR1 is SQVTM and CDR2 is ANQGSEA. The CDR3 runs to 18 residues. In DNA form, the CDR3 reads TGCAGCGGCTTACCGGACAGGGGGCTAGCGGAGAGCACAGATACGCAGTATTTT. It specifies CSGLPDRGLAESTDTQYF.